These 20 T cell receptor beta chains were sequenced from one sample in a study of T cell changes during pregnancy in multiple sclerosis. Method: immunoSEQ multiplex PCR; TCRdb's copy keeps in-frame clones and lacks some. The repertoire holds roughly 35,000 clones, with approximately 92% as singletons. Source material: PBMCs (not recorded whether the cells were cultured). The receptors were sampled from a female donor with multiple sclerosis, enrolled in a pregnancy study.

The CDR3 loop reads CASGDLAGEDEQYF. The CDR3 DNA is TGTGCCAGCGGAGACCTAGCGGGAGAGGACGAGCAGTACTTC. V usage is TRBV27 and J usage is TRBJ2-7; 10 bases are a match to TRBD2. V gave up 8 bases and J gave up 5 bases; unmatched junction bases: 9. CDR1 is MNHEY and CDR2 is SMNVEV in the germline V gene (reference sequence). This CDR3 region has 14 residues.

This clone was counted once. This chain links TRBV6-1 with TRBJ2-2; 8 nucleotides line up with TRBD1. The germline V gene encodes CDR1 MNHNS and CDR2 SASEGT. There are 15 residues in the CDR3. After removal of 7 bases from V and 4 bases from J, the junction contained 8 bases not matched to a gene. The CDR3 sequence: CASKPDRAGTGELFF. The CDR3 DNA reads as TGTGCCAGCAAGCCGGACAGGGCTGGCACCGGGGAGCTGTTTTTT.

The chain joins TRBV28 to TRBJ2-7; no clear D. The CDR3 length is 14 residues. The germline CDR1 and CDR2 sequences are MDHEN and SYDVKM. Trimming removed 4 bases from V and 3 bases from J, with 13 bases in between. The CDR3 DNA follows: TGTGCCAGCAGTTCCCACACGGAGAACTACGAGCAGTACTTC. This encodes CASSSHTENYEQYF.

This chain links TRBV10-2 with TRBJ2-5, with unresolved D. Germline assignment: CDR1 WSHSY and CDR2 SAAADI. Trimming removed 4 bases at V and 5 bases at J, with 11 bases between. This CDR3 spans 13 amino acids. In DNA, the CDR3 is TGCGCCAGCAGTGGTAGTATGGGGGAGACCCAGTACTTC. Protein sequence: CASSGSMGETQYF.

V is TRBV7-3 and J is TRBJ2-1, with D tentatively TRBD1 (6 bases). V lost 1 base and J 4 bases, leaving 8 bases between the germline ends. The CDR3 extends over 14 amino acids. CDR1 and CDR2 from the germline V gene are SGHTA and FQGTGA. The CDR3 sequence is CASSLSGTYNEQFF. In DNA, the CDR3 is TGTGCCAGCAGCTTAAGTGGGACATACAATGAGCAGTTCTTC. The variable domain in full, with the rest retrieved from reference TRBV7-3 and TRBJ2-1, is GAGVSQTPSNKVTEKGKYVELRCDPISGHTALYWYRQSLGQGPEFLIYFQGTGAADDSGLPNDRFFAVRPEGSVSTLKIQRTERGDSAVYLCASSLSGTYNEQFFGPGTRLTVL.

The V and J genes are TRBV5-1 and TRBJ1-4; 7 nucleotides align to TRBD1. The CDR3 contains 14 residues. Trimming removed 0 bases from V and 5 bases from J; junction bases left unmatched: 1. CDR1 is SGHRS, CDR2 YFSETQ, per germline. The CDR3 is CASSLAGQNEKLFF. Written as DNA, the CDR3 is TGCGCCAGCAGCTTGGCGGGACAGAATGAAAAACTGTTTTTT. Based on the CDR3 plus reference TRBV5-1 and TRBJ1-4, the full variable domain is KAGVTQTPRYLIKTRGQQVTLSCSPISGHRSVSWYQQTPGQGLQFLFEYFSETQRNKGNFPGRFSGRQFSNSRSEMNVSTLELGDSALYLCASSLAGQNEKLFFGSGTQLSVL.

CDR3 in amino acids: CASGDGYFGGYTF. The DNA of the CDR3 is TGTGCCAGCGGGGACGGCTATTTTGGTGGCTACACCTTC. V usage is TRBV6-4 and J usage is TRBJ1-2, with D maybe TRBD1 (5 bases). With 8 bases removed from V and 7 bases from J, the gap between germline ends came to 17 bases. Looked up from germline, CDR1 is MRHNA and CDR2 is SNTAGT. The CDR3 is 13 residues long.

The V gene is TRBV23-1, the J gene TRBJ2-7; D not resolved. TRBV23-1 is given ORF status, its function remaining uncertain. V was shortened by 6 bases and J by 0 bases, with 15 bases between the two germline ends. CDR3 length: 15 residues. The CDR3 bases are TGCGCCAGCAGGCACGTCCCAAGGAGCTCCTACGAGCAGTACTTC. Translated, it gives CASRHVPRSSYEQYF.

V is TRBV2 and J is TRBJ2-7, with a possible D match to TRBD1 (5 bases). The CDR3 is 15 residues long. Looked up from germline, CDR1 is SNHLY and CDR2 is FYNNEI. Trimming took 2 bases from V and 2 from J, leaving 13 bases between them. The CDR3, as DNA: TGTGCCAGCAGTGAAACCGACAGAATTACCTACGAGCAGTACTTC. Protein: CASSETDRITYEQYF.

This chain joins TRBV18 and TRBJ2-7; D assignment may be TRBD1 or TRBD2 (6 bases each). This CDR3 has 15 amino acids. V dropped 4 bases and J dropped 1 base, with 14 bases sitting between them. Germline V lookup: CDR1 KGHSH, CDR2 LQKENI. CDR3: CASSRGAQVSYEQYF. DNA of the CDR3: TGTGCCAGCTCACGGGGGGCGCAGGTTTCCTACGAGCAGTACTTC.

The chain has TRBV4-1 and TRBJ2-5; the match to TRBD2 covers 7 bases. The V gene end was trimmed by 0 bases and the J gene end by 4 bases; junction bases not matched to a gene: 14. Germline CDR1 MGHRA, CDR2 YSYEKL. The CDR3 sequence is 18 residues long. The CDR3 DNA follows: TGCGCCAGCAGCCAAGATCATCGTCTAGCGGTTACCGGAGAGACCCAGTACTTC. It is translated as CASSQDHRLAVTGETQYF.

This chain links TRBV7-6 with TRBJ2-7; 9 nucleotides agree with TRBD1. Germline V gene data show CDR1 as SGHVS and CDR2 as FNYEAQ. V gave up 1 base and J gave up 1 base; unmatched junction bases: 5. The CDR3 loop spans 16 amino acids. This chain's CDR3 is CASSLEAGTGSYEQYF. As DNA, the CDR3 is TGTGCCAGCAGCTTAGAGGCCGGGACAGGGTCCTACGAGCAGTACTTC.

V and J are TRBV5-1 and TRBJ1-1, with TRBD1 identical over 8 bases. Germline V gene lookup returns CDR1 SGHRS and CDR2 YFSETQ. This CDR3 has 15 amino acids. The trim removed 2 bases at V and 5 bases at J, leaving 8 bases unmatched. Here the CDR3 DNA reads TGCGCCAGCAGCTTCAGGGGGCTCGCCGGAACTGAAGCTTTCTTT. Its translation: CASSFRGLAGTEAFF. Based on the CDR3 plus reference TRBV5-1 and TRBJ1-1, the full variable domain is KAGVTQTPRYLIKTRGQQVTLSCSPISGHRSVSWYQQTPGQGLQFLFEYFSETQRNKGNFPGRFSGRQFSNSRSEMNVSTLELGDSALYLCASSFRGLAGTEAFFGQGTRLTVV.

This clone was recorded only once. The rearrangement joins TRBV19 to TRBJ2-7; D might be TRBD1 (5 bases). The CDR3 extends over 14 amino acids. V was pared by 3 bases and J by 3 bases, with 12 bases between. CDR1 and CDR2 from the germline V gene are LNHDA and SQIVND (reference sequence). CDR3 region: CASSITGAYYEQYF. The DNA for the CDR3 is TGTGCCAGTAGTATTACTGGGGCTTACTACGAGCAGTACTTC.

CDR3 loop: CASSADRLNTEAFF. The CDR3 DNA sequence: TGTGCCAGCAGCGCAGACAGACTGAACACTGAAGCTTTCTTT. J is TRBJ1-1 and V is TRBV7-3; TRBD1 is a possible D gene (5 bases). Trimming took off 5 bases at V and 0 bases at J, with 10 bases between the two ends. CDR3 length: 14 amino acids. CDR1 and CDR2 (germline): SGHTA, FQGTGA.

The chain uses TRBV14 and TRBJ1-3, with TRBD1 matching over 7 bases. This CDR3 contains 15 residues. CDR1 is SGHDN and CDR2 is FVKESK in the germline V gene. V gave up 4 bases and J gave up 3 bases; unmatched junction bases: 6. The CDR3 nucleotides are TGTGCCAGCAGCCCCCCGCAGGGGGGTGGAAACACCATATATTTT. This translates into CASSPPQGGGNTIYF.

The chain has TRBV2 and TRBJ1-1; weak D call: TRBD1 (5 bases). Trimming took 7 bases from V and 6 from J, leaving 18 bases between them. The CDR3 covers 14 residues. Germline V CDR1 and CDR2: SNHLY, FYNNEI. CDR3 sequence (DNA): TGTGCCAGCACCGCCGAGGGGTCATCTCCTGAAGCTTTCTTT. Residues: CASTAEGSSPEAFF.

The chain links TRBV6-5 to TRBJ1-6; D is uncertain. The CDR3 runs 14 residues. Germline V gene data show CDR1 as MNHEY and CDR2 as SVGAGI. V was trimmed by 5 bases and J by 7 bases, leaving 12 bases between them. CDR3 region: CASSPNLENSPLHF. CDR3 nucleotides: TGTGCCAGCAGTCCTAACTTGGAGAATTCACCCCTCCACTTT.

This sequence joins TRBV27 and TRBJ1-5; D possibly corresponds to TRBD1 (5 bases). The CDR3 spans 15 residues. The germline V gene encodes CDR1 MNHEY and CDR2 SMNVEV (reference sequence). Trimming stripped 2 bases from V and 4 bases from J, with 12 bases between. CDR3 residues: CASSLMGVSNQPQHF. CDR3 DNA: TGTGCCAGCAGTTTAATGGGGGTCTCTAATCAGCCCCAGCATTTT.

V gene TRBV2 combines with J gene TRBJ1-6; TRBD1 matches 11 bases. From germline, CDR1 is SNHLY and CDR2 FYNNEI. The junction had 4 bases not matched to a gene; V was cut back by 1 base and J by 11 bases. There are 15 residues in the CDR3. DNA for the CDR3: TGTGCCAGCAGTGAAGTGGGACAGGGGGTTCCACCCCTCCACTTT. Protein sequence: CASSEVGQGVPPLHF.